Sequencing of this TCR beta chain was carried out in a study of blood T cell repertoires in COVID-19. Whole-study context: Specimens from acute and convalescent COVID-19 originated in the United States, Italy and Spain. In each case, the material was cDNA or gDNA derived from T cells, B-cell-depleted T cells, or PBMCs.

Study processing details: Amplification from reference gene primers served as the basis for estimated nucleated cell counts. This table comes from immunoSEQ multiplex PCR, and its TCRdb copy is limited to in-frame clones, with some not included. That table supplies the V and J calls and clone size; D and trimming were determined from the DNA. Among about 190,000 clones listed, 87% were seen once. The CDR3 covers 13 residues. From germline, CDR1 is LGHDT and CDR2 YNNKEL (reference sequence). Between the trimmed V and J ends, which lost 1 base and 8 bases, there was a span of 9 bases. This chain joins TRBV3-1 (or the pseudogene TRBV3-2) and TRBJ2-1; unclear D gene. The origin of this receptor is a man aged 60 to 75 with active or convalescent COVID-19. Sequencing was done on a sample of peripheral blood. The CDR3, as DNA: TGTGCCAGCAGCCAAGTGAATAGCTATGAGCAGTTCTTC. This sequence encodes CASSQVNSYEQFF.